This T cell receptor beta chain came from a study of blood T cell repertoires in COVID-19. At the level of the study: There were acute and convalescent COVID-19 samples, and they came from the United States, Italy and Spain. Sample material is recorded as cDNA or gDNA derived from T cells, B-cell-depleted T cells, or PBMCs.

Methods used by the authors: Amplification of reference gene primers provided the estimated nucleated cell counts. Here immunoSEQ multiplex PCR was the method, and the copy in TCRdb shows in-frame clones only, minus some. The V and J calls and clone size were taken over from that table, and D and trimming were inferred from the DNA. The sample carries fewer than 250,000 clones, 80% to 90% recorded once. Looked up from germline, CDR1 is SGHDT and CDR2 is YYEEEE. CDR3 length equals 13 residues. About this clone itself: A read error may produce the germline difference seen at one junction end.

This rearrangement joins TRBV5-6 to TRBJ1-3; 7 bases map to TRBD1. This receptor was taken from a man aged 45-65 years with acute or convalescent COVID-19. Sequences were obtained from peripheral blood. In DNA, the CDR3 is TGTGCCAGCAGCTTGAGGGGGCCGGGACAGTGGTTTTTT. Translated: CASSLRGPGQWFF.